This is a list of T cell receptor beta chains from one sample in a study of blood T cell repertoires in COVID-19. Generated by immunoSEQ multiplex PCR, the TCRdb table keeps only in-frame clones and is missing some. Of under 300,000 clones listed, under 85% are singletons. The sequenced sample was peripheral blood. Source of these receptors: a woman in her 40s with active or convalescent COVID-19. Both conserved end residues are part of each CDR3. Each record gives: CDR3 DNA, CDR3 protein, J gene, clone size, V gene, D gene. A D gene is named only where the DNA matches it firmly. Size is omitted from some rows. Given values are once, few, many or a class for expanded clones.

CDR3nt: TGTGCCAGCAGCGCACCGTTGGACAGTCTGTTTCAAGAGACCCAGTACTTC
CDR3aa: CASSAPLDSLFQETQYF
j_gene: TRBJ2-5
abundance: NA
v_gene: TRBV5-6
d_gene: NA

CDR3nt: TGTGCCAGCAGCCAACTATGGGGGGGAGAAAGGGATGGCTACACCTTC
CDR3aa: CASSQLWGGERDGYTF
j_gene: TRBJ1-2
abundance: NA
v_gene: TRBV3-1/TRBV3-2
d_gene: NA

CDR3nt: TGCGCCAGCAGCTTCGTCGTCGACACCGGGGAGCTGTTTTTT
CDR3aa: CASSFVVDTGELFF
j_gene: TRBJ2-2
abundance: NA
v_gene: TRBV5-1
d_gene: NA

CDR3nt: TGTGCCCCGACGGCGGGGGGTCAGCCCCAGCATTTT
CDR3aa: CAPTAGGQPQHF
j_gene: TRBJ1-5
abundance: NA
v_gene: TRBV19
d_gene: NA

CDR3nt: TGTGCCAGCAGCTTCAGGGGCATTATGAACACTGAAGCTTTCTTT
CDR3aa: CASSFRGIMNTEAFF
j_gene: TRBJ1-1
abundance: NA
v_gene: TRBV7-2
d_gene: NA

CDR3nt: TGTGCCAGCAGCCAAGATTTCAGGGCTGAAAAACTGTTTTTT
CDR3aa: CASSQDFRAEKLFF
j_gene: TRBJ1-4
abundance: NA
v_gene: TRBV14
d_gene: NA

CDR3nt: TGTGCCTGGAGTGACAGGGGCCATCAGCCCCAGCATTTT
CDR3aa: CAWSDRGHQPQHF
j_gene: TRBJ1-5
abundance: NA
v_gene: TRBV30
d_gene: TRBD1

CDR3nt: TGCAGCGTTGTCACCAGGGGTGGTGATGGCTACACCTTC
CDR3aa: CSVVTRGGDGYTF
j_gene: TRBJ1-2
abundance: NA
v_gene: TRBV29-1
d_gene: NA

CDR3nt: TGCGCCAGCAGCCTAAGAACAGCGGTCACTGAAGCTTTCTTT
CDR3aa: CASSLRTAVTEAFF
j_gene: TRBJ1-1
abundance: NA
v_gene: TRBV5-1
d_gene: NA

CDR3nt: TGTGCCAGCAGTTACGGTTTGCCGCCCTACAACACCATATATTTT
CDR3aa: CASSYGLPPYNTIYF
j_gene: TRBJ1-3
abundance: NA
v_gene: TRBV6-5
d_gene: NA

CDR3nt: TGTGCCAGCAGTTTAACTCAAGGGGGAGCTTTCTTT
CDR3aa: CASSLTQGGAFF
j_gene: TRBJ1-1
abundance: NA
v_gene: TRBV28
d_gene: NA

CDR3nt: TGTGCCAGCACACACAGGGTTTGGAACACTGAAGCTTTCTTT
CDR3aa: CASTHRVWNTEAFF
j_gene: TRBJ1-1
abundance: NA
v_gene: TRBV6-5
d_gene: NA

CDR3nt: TGTGCCAGCAGTTTATGGGGGAGTGACGGCAAAAACATTCAGTACTTC
CDR3aa: CASSLWGSDGKNIQYF
j_gene: TRBJ2-4
abundance: NA
v_gene: TRBV28
d_gene: NA

CDR3nt: TGTGCCAGCAGCTTAATCTCCGGGACAGAATATGGCTACACCTTC
CDR3aa: CASSLISGTEYGYTF
j_gene: TRBJ1-2
abundance: few
v_gene: TRBV7-9
d_gene: TRBD1

CDR3nt: TGCGCCAGCAGCCAACTTACCTCGACAGTCCGATCCGGCTACACCTTC
CDR3aa: CASSQLTSTVRSGYTF
j_gene: TRBJ1-2
abundance: NA
v_gene: TRBV4-1
d_gene: NA

CDR3nt: TGTGCCAGCAGTCAAGGGGCGCCGCCCCTCCACTTT
CDR3aa: CASSQGAPPLHF
j_gene: TRBJ1-6
abundance: NA
v_gene: TRBV5-4
d_gene: NA

CDR3nt: TGTGCCAGCAGCTTCTCGGGGGGCTATGGCTACACCTTC
CDR3aa: CASSFSGGYGYTF
j_gene: TRBJ1-2
abundance: NA
v_gene: TRBV5-4
d_gene: NA

CDR3nt: TGTGCCAGCAGTTTACGGGAGGGCGGGAATTCACCCCTCCACTTT
CDR3aa: CASSLREGGNSPLHF
j_gene: TRBJ1-6
abundance: few
v_gene: TRBV27
d_gene: NA

CDR3nt: TGTGCCACCAGTGACCCTGGACAGCCCCTCGATGGCTACACCTTC
CDR3aa: CATSDPGQPLDGYTF
j_gene: TRBJ1-2
abundance: once
v_gene: TRBV24-1
d_gene: NA

CDR3nt: TGTGCCAGCAGCCAAGATTCTTTAACTACTCACTATGGCTACACCTTC
CDR3aa: CASSQDSLTTHYGYTF
j_gene: TRBJ1-2
abundance: NA
v_gene: TRBV3-1/TRBV3-2
d_gene: NA

CDR3nt: TGTGCCAGTGGCCGGGACAGGGGGAACAATGAGCAGTTCTTC
CDR3aa: CASGRDRGNNEQFF
j_gene: TRBJ2-1
abundance: NA
v_gene: TRBV19
d_gene: TRBD1

CDR3nt: TGTGCCAGCGGACAGGGTAATAATTCACCCCTCCACTTT
CDR3aa: CASGQGNNSPLHF
j_gene: TRBJ1-6
abundance: few
v_gene: TRBV2
d_gene: TRBD1

CDR3nt: TGTGCCAGCAGTCGACAGGGTGGCTACACCTTC
CDR3aa: CASSRQGGYTF
j_gene: TRBJ1-2
abundance: NA
v_gene: TRBV3-1/TRBV3-2
d_gene: TRBD1

CDR3nt: TGTGCCAGCTCCCAACAAGAGACCCAGTACTTC
CDR3aa: CASSQQETQYF
j_gene: TRBJ2-5
abundance: NA
v_gene: TRBV6-5
d_gene: NA

CDR3nt: TGTGCCAGCAGCCCCGGGACAGGGACCGTCACCGGGGAGCTGTTTTTT
CDR3aa: CASSPGTGTVTGELFF
j_gene: TRBJ2-2
abundance: NA
v_gene: TRBV5-4
d_gene: TRBD1

CDR3nt: TGTGCCAGCAGCGTAGCGTCCAGGGCTGATAATTCACCCCTCCACTTT
CDR3aa: CASSVASRADNSPLHF
j_gene: TRBJ1-6
abundance: medium-sized
v_gene: TRBV9
d_gene: NA

CDR3nt: TGTGCCAGCAGCCAAGGTGCGGGGCCCAACCATATAGCTTTCTTT
CDR3aa: CASSQGAGPNHIAFF
j_gene: TRBJ1-1
abundance: NA
v_gene: TRBV4-2
d_gene: NA